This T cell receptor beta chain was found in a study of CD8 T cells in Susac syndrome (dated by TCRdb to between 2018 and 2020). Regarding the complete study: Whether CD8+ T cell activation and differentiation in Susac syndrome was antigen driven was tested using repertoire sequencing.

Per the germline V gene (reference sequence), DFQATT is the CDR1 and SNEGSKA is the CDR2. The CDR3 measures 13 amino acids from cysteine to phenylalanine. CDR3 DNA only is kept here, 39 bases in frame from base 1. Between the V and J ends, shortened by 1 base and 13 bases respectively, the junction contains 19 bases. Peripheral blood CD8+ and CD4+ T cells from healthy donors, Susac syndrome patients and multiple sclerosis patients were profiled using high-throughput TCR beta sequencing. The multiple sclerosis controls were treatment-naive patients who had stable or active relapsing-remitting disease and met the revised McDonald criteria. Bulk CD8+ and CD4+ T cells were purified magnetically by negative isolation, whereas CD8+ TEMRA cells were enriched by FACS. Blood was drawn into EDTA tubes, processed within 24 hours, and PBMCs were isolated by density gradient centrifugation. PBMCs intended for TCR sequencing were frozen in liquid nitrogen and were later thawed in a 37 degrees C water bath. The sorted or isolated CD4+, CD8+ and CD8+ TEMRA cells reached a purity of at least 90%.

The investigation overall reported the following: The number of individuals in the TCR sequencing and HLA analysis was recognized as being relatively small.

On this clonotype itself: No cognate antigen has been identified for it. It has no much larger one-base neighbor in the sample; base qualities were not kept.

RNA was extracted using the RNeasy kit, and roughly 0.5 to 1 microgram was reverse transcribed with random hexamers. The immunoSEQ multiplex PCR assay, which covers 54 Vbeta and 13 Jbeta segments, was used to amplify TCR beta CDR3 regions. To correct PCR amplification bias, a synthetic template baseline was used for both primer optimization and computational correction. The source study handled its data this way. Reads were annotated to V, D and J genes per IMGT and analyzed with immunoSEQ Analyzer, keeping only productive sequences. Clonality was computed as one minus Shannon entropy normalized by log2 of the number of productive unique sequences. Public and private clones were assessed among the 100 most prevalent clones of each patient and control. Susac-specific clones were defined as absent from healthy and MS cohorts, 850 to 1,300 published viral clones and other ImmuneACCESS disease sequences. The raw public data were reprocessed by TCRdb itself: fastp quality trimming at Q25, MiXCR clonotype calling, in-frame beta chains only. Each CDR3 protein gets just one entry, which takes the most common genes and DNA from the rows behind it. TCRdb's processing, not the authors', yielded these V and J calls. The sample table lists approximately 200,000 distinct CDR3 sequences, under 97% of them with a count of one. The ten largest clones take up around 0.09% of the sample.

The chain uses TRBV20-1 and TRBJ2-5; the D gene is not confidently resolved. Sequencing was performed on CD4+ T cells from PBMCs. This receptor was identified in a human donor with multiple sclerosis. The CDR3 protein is CSARGAGAGTRYF. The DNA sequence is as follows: TGCAGTGCTAGAGGAGCTGGCGCCGGAACACGGTACTTC.